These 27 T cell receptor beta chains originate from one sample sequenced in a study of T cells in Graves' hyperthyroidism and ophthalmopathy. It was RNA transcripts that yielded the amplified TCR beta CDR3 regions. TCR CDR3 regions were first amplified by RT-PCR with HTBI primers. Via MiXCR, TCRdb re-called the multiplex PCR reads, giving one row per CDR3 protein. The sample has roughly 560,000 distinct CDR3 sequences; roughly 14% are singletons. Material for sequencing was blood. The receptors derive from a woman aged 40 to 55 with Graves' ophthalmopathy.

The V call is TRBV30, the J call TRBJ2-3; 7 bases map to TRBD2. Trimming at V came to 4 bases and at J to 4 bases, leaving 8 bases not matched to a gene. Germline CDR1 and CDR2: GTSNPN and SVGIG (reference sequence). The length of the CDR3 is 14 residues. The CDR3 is CAWTRGGTADTQYF. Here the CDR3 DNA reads TGTGCCTGGACCCGCGGGGGTACAGCAGATACGCAGTATTTT.

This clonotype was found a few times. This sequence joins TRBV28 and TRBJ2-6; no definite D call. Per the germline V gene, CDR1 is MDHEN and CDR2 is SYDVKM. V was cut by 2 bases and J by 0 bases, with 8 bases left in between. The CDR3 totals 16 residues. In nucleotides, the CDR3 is TGTGCCAGCAGTTTACTACGGACCTCTGGGGCCAACGTCCTGACTTTC. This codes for CASSLLRTSGANVLTF.

For the CDR3, the DNA is TGTGCCACCCAAGAGACAGGGTCACTTTCCTGCAAGCAGTACTTC. Its translation: CATQETGSLSCKQYF. The chain employs TRBV15 and TRBJ2-7; 7 nucleotides align to TRBD1. This CDR3 region has 15 residues. Germline lookup yields CDR1 LNHNV and CDR2 YYDKDF (reference sequence). V was clipped by 8 bases and J by 8 bases; unmatched bases: 18. Drawing the rest from reference TRBV15 and TRBJ2-7, the complete variable domain is DAMVIQNPRYQVTQFGKPVTLSCSQTLNHNVMYWYQQKSSQAPKLLFHYYDKDFNNEADTPDNFQSRRPNTSFCFLDIRSPGLGDTAMYLCATQETGSLSCKQYFGPGTRLTVT.

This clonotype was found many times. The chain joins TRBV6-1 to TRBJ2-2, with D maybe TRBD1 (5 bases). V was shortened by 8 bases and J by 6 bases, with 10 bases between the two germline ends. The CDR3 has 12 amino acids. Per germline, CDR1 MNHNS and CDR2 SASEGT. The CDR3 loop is CASQGDPGELFF. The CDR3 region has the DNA TGTGCCAGCCAAGGGGATCCCGGGGAGCTGTTTTTT.

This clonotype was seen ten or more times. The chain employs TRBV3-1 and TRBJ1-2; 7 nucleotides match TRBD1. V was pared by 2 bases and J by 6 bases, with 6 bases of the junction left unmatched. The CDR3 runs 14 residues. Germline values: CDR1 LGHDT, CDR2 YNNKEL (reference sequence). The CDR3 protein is CASSQTTTGDGYTF. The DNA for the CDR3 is TGTGCCAGCAGCCAAACTACAACAGGGGATGGCTACACCTTC. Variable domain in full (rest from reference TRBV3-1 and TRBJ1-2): DTAVSQTPKYLVTQMGNDKSIKCEQNLGHDTMYWYKQDSKKFLKIMFSYNNKELIINETVPNRFSPKSPDKAHLNLHINSLELGDSAVYFCASSQTTTGDGYTFGSGTRLTVV.

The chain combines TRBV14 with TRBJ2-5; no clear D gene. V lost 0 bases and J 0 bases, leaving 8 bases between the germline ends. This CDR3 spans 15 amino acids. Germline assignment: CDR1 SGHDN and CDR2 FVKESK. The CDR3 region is CASSQDLDYQETQYF. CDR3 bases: TGTGCCAGCAGCCAAGACCTCGACTACCAAGAGACCCAGTACTTC. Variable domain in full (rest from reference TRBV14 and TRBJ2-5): EAGVTQFPSHSVIEKGQTVTLRCDPISGHDNLYWYRRVMGKEIKFLLHFVKESKQDESGMPNNRFLAERTGGTYSTLKVQPAELEDSGVYFCASSQDLDYQETQYFGPGTRLLVL.

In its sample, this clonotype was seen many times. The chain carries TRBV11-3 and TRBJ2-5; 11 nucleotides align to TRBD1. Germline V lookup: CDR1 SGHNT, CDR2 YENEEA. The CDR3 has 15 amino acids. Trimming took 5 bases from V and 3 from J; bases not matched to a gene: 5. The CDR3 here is CASSQWTGGKETQYF. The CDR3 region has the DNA TGTGCCAGCAGCCAATGGACAGGGGGCAAAGAGACCCAGTACTTC.

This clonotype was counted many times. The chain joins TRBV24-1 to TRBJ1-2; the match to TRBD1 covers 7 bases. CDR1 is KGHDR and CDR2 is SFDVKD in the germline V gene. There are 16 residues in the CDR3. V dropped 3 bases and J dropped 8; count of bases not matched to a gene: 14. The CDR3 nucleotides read TGTGCCACCAGTGATCCGGGGACAGATCCCCAGGACGGCTACACCTTC. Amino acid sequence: CATSDPGTDPQDGYTF.

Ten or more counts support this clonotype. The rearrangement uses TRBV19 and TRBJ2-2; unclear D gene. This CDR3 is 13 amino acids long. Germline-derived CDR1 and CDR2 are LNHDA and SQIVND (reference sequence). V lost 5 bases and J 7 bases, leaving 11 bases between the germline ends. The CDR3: CASSPRVHGELFF. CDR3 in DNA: TGTGCCAGTAGTCCTAGGGTGCACGGGGAGCTGTTTTTT.

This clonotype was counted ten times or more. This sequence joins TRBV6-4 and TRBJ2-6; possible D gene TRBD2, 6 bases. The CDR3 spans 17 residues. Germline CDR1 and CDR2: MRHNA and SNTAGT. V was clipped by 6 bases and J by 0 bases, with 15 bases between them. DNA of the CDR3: TGTGCCAGCAGGCTGTTGGCGGGGTTCTCTGGGGCCAACGTCCTGACTTTC. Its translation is CASRLLAGFSGANVLTF.

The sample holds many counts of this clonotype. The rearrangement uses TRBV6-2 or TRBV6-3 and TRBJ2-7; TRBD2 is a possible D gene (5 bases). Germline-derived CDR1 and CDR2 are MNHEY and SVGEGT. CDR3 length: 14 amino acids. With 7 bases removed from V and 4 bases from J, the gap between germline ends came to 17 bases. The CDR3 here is CASNSPGLTYEQYF. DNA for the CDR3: TGTGCCAGCAACTCCCCCGGACTGACTTACGAGCAGTACTTC.

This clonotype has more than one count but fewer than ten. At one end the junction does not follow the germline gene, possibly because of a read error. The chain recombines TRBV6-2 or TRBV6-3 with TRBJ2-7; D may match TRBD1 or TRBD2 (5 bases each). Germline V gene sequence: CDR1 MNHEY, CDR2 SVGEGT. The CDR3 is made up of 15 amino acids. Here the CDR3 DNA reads TGTGCCAGCAGTTACTCCACCGGGACCTCCTACAAGCAGTACTTC. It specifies CASSYSTGTSYKQYF.

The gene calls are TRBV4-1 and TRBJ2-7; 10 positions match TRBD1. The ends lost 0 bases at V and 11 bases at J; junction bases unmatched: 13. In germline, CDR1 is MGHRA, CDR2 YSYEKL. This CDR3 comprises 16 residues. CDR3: CASSQDMMGTGVVKYF. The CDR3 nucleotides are TGCGCCAGCAGCCAAGATATGATGGGGACAGGGGTTGTGAAGTACTTC.

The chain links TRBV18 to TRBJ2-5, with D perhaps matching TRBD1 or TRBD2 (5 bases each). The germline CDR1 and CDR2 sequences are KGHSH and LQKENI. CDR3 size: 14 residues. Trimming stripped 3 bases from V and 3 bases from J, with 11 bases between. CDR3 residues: CASSPGAQEETQYF. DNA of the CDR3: TGTGCCAGCTCACCCGGGGCTCAGGAAGAGACCCAGTACTTC. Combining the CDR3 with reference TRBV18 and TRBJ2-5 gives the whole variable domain NAGVMQNPRHLVRRRGQEARLRCSPMKGHSHVYWYRQLPEEGLKFMVYLQKENIIDESGMPKERFSAEFPKEGPSILRIQQVVRGDSAAYFCASSPGAQEETQYFGPGTRLLVL.

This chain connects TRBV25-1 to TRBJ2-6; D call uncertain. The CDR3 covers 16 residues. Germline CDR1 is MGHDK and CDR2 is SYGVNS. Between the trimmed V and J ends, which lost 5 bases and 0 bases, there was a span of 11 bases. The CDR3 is CASSNGRNSGANVLTF. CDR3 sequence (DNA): TGTGCCAGCAGTAACGGACGGAACTCTGGGGCCAACGTCCTGACTTTC.

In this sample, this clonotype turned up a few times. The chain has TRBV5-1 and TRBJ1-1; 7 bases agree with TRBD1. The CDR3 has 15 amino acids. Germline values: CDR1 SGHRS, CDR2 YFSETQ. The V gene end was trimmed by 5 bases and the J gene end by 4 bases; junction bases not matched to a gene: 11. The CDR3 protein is CASRSRQGRVTEAFF. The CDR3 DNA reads TGCGCCAGCAGATCCCGACAGGGACGGGTCACTGAAGCTTTCTTT. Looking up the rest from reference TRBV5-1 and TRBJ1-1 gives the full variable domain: KAGVTQTPRYLIKTRGQQVTLSCSPISGHRSVSWYQQTPGQGLQFLFEYFSETQRNKGNFPGRFSGRQFSNSRSEMNVSTLELGDSALYLCASRSRQGRVTEAFFGQGTRLTVV.

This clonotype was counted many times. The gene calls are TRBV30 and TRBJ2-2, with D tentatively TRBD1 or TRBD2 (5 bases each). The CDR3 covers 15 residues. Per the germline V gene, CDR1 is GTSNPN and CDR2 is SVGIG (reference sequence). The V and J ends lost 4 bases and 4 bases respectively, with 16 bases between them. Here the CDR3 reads CAWNRGQGATGELFF. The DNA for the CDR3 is TGTGCCTGGAACCGAGGTCAGGGAGCCACCGGGGAGCTGTTTTTT.

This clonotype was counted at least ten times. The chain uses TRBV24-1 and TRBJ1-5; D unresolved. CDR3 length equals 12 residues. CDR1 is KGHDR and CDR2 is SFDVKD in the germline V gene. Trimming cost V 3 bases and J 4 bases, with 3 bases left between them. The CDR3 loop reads CATSDVNQPQHF. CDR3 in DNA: TGTGCCACCAGTGATGTAAATCAGCCCCAGCATTTT.

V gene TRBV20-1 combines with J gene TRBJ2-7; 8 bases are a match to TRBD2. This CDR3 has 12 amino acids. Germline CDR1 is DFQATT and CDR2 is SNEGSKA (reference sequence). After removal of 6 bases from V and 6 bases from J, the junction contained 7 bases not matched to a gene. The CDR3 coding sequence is TGCAGTGCGGAGCGGGAGTTGGGCGAGCAGTACTTC. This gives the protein CSAERELGEQYF.

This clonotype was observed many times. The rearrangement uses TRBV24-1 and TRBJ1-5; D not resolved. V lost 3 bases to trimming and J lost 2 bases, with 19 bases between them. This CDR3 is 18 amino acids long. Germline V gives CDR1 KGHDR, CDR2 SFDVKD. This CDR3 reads CATSDPGVGPWGNQPQHF. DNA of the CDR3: TGTGCCACCAGTGATCCTGGGGTAGGACCTTGGGGCAATCAGCCCCAGCATTTT.

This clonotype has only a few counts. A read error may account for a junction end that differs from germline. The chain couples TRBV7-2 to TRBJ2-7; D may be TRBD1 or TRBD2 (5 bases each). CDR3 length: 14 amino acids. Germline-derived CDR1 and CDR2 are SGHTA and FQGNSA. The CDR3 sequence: CASSLVGATYEHYF. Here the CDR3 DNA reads TGTGCCAGCAGCTTAGTCGGGGCAACCTACGAGCATTACTTC.

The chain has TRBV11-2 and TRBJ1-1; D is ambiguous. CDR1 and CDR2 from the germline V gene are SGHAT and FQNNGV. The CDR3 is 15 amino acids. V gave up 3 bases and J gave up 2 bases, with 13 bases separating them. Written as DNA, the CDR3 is TGTGCCAGCAGCTTGACCCAAACGGCCAACACTGAAGCTTTCTTT. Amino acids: CASSLTQTANTEAFF.

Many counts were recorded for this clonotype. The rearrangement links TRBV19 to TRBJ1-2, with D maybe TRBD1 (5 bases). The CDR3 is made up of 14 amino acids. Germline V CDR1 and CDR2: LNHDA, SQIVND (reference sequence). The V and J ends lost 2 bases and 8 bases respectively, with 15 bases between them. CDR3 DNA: TGTGCCAGTAGTATATCGGGGACCCGAGGGGGCTACACCTTC. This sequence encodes CASSISGTRGGYTF. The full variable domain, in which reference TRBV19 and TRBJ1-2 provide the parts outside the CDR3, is DGGITQSPKYLFRKEGQNVTLSCEQNLNHDAMYWYRQDPGQGLRLIYYSQIVNDFQKGDIAEGYSVSREKKESFPLTVTSAQKNPTAFYLCASSISGTRGGYTFGSGTRLTVV.

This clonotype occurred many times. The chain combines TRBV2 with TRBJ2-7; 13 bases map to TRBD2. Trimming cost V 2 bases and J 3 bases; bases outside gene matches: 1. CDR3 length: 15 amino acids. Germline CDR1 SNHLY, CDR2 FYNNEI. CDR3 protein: CASSERTSGSYEQYF. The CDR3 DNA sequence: TGTGCCAGCAGTGAAAGGACTAGCGGGAGCTACGAGCAGTACTTC.

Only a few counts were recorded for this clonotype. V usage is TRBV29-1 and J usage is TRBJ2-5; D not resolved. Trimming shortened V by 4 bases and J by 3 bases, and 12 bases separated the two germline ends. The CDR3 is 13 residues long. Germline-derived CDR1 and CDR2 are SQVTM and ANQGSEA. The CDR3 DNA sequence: TGCAGCGTTGCGCGGTCGGGCGAAGAGACCCAGTACTTC. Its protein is CSVARSGEETQYF.

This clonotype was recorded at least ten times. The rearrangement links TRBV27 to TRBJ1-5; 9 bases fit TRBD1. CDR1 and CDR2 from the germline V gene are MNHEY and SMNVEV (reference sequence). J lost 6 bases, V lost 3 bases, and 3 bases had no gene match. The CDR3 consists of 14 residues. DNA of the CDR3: TGTGCCAGCAGTTTCGGACAGGGGCGTCAGCCCCAGCATTTT. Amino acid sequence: CASSFGQGRQPQHF.

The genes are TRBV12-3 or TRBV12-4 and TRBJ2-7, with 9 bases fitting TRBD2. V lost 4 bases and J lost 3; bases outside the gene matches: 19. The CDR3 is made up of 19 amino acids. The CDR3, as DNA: TGTGCCAGCAGTTCCCATAAAAACCCTATTTTAGCGGGAGACTACGAGCAGTACTTC. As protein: CASSSHKNPILAGDYEQYF.